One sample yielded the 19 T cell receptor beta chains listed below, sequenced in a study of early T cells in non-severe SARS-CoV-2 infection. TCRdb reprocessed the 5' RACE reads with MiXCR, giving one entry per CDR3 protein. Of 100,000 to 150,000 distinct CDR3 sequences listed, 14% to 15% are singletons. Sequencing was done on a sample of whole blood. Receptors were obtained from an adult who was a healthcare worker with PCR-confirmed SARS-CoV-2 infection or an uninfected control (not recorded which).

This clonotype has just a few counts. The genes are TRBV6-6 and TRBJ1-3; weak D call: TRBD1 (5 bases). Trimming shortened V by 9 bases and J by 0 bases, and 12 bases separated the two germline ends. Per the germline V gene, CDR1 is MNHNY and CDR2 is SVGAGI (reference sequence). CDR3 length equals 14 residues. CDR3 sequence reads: CASSDRSSGNTIYF. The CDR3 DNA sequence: TGTGCCAGTAGTGACAGAAGCTCTGGAAACACCATATATTTT.

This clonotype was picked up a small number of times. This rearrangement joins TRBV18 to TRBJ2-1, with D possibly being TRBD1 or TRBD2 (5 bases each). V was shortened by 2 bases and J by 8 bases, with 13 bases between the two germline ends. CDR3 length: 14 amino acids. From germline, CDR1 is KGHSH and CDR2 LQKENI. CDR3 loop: CASSPGTVGHEQFF. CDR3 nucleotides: TGTGCCAGCTCACCAGGGACGGTGGGACATGAGCAGTTCTTC.

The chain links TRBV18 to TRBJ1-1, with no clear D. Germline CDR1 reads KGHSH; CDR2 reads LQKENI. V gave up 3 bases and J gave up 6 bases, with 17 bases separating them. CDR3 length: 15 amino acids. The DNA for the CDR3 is TGTGCCAGCTCACCCCGAGCCGGGGATGGGTCTGAAGCTTTCTTT. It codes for CASSPRAGDGSEAFF.

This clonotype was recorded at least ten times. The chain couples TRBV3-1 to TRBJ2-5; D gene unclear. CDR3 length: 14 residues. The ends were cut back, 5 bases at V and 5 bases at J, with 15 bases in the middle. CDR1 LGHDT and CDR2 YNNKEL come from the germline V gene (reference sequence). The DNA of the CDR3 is TGTGCCAGCAGCAAACGGGCCACCCGGGAGACCCAGTACTTC. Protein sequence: CASSKRATRETQYF.

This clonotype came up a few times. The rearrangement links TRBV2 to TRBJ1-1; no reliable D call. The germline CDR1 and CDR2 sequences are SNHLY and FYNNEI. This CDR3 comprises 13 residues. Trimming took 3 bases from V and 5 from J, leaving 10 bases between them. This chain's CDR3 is CASSDMTRTEAFF. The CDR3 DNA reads TGTGCCAGCAGTGACATGACAAGGACTGAAGCTTTCTTT.

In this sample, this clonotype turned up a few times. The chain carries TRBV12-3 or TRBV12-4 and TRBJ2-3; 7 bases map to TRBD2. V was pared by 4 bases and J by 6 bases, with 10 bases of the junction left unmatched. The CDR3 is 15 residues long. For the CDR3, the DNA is TGTGCCAGCAGTTCCCCCCCGGGGGAGGGGGATACGCAGTATTTT. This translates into CASSSPPGEGDTQYF.

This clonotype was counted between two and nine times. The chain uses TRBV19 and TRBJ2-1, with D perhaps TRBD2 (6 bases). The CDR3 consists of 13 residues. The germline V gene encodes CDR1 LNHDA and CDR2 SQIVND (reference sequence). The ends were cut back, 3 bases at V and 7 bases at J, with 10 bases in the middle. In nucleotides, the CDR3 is TGTGCCAGTAGTATCTTGGAGGGGAATGAGCAGTTCTTC. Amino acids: CASSILEGNEQFF.

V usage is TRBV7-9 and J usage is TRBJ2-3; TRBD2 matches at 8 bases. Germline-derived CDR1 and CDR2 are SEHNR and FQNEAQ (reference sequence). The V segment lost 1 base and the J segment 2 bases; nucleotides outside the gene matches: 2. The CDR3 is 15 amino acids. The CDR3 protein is CASSLGGGLTDTQYF. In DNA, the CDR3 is TGTGCCAGCAGCTTAGGCGGGGGGCTCACAGATACGCAGTATTTT.

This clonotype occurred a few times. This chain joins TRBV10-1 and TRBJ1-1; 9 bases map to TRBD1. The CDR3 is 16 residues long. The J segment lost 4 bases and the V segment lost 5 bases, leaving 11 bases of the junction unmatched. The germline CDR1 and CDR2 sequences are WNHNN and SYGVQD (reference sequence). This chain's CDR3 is CASSTGGTGLPTEAFF. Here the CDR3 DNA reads TGCGCCAGCAGTACCGGGGGGACAGGGCTGCCCACTGAAGCTTTCTTT.

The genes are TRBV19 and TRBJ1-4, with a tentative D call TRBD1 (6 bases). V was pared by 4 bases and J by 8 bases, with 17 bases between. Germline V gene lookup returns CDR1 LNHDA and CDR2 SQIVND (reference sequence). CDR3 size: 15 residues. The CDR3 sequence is CASSTPTGLAEKLFF. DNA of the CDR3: TGTGCCAGTAGTACGCCGACAGGACTAGCCGAAAAACTGTTTTTT.

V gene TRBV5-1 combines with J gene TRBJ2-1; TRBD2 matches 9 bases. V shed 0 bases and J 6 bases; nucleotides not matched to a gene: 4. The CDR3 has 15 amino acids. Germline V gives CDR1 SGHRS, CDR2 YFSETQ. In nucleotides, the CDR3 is TGCGCCAGCAGCTTGGTGCTAGCGGGGCCCAATGAGCAGTTCTTC. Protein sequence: CASSLVLAGPNEQFF.

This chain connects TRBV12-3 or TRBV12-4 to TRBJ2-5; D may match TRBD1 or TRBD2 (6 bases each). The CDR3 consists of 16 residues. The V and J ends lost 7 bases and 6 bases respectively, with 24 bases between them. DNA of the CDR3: TGTGCCAGCACCATCGGGGGCGGGGCCGAAGGCCAGACCCAGTACTTC. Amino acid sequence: CASTIGGGAEGQTQYF.

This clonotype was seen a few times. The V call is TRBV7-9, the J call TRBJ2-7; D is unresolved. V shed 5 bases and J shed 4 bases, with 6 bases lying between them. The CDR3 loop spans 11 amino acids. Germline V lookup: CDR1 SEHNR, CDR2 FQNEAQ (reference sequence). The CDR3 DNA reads TGTGCCAGCAGCCCGCAGTACGAGCAGTACTTC. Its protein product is CASSPQYEQYF.

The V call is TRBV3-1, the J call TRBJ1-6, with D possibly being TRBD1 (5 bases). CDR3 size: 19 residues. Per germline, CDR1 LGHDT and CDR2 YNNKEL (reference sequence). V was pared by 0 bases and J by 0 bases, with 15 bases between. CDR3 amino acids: CASSQDPTYGGSYNSPLHF. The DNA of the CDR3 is TGTGCCAGCAGCCAAGATCCTACCTACGGGGGCTCCTATAATTCACCCCTCCACTTT. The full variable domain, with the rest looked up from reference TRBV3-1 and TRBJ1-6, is DTAVSQTPKYLVTQMGNDKSIKCEQNLGHDTMYWYKQDSKKFLKIMFSYNNKELIINETVPNRFSPKSPDKAHLNLHINSLELGDSAVYFCASSQDPTYGGSYNSPLHFGNGTRLTVT.

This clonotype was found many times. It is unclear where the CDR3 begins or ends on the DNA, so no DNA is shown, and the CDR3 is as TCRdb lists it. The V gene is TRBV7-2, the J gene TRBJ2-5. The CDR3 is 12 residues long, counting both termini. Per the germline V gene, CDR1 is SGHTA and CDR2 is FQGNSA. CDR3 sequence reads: CASSSSTVTQYF.

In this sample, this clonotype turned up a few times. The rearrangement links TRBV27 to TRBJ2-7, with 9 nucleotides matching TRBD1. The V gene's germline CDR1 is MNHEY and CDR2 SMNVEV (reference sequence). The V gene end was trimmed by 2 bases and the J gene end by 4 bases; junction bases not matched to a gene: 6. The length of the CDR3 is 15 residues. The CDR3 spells CASSLKGTGMYEQYF. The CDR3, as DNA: TGTGCCAGCAGTTTAAAGGGGACAGGGATGTACGAGCAGTACTTC.

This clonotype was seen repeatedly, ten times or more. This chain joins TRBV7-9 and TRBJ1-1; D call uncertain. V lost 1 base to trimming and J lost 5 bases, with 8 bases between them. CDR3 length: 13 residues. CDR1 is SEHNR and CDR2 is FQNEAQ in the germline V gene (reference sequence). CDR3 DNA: TGTGCCAGCAGCTTAGGGGAGGTGACTGAAGCTTTCTTT. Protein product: CASSLGEVTEAFF.

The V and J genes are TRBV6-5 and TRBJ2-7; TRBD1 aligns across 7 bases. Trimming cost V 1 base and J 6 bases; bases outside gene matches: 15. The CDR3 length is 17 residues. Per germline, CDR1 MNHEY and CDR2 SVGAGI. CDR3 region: CASSYFTGTDSLVEQYF. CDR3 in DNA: TGTGCCAGCAGTTACTTCACCGGGACAGATTCCCTCGTCGAGCAGTACTTC.

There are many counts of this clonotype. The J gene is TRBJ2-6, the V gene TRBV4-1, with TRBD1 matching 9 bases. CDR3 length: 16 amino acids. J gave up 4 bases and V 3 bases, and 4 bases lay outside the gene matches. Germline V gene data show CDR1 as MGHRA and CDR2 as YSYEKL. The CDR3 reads CASSQYRGQGANVLTF. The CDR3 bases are TGCGCCAGCAGCCAGTACAGGGGGCAGGGGGCCAACGTCCTGACTTTC.